These T cell receptor beta chains were read from a single sample in a study of OX40 agonist ivuxolimab in advanced cancers. The data were produced by immunoSEQ multiplex PCR, yet TCRdb's version contains in-frame clones alone and is incomplete. The sample consists of tens of thousands of clones, under 85% of them appearing once. Sequencing was performed on CD4+ or CD8+ T cells sorted from blood, taken in a trial of the OX40 agonist ivuxolimab. All receptors come from an adult with an advanced solid tumor such as melanoma, head and neck, liver or kidney cancer. CDR3s include the opening cysteine and the closing phenylalanine or tryptophan. D genes are given only for firm matches. Only some rows state a clone size, as once, few, many or a class for expanded clones.

v_gene: TRBV23-1; abundance: -; j_gene: TRBJ2-1; d_gene: TRBD2; len: 24; CDR3aa: CASSQSVASGQSITRKSSYNEQFF; CDR3nt: TGCGCCAGCAGTCAATCGGTGGCTAGCGGCCAGTCCATAACCCGAAAAAGCTCCTACAATGAGCAGTTCTTC
v_gene: TRBV6-1; abundance: once; j_gene: TRBJ1-1; d_gene: TRBD1; len: 14; CDR3aa: CASSRQGMNTEAFF; CDR3nt: TGTGCCAGCAGTCGACAGGGAATGAACACTGAAGCTTTCTTT
v_gene: TRBV11-3; abundance: -; j_gene: TRBJ1-1; d_gene: -; len: 13; CDR3aa: CASSQGRITEAFF; CDR3nt: TGTGCCAGCAGCCAAGGACGGATCACTGAAGCTTTCTTT
v_gene: TRBV2; abundance: -; j_gene: TRBJ1-2; d_gene: -; len: 16; CDR3aa: CASSEALRTPRDGYTF; CDR3nt: TGTGCCAGCAGTGAAGCGCTTCGGACCCCTAGGGATGGCTACACCTTC
v_gene: TRBV4-1; abundance: -; j_gene: TRBJ2-3; d_gene: -; len: 15; CDR3aa: CASSQGGLAADTQYF; CDR3nt: TGCGCCAGCAGCCAGGGGGGGCTAGCGGCAGATACGCAGTATTTT
v_gene: TRBV6-1; abundance: -; j_gene: TRBJ2-7; d_gene: -; len: 12; CDR3aa: CASSEYSYEQYF; CDR3nt: TGTGCCAGCAGTGAATACTCCTACGAGCAGTACTTC
v_gene: TRBV9; abundance: -; j_gene: TRBJ2-7; d_gene: -; len: 13; CDR3aa: CASSAPRGYEQYF; CDR3nt: TGTGCCAGCAGCGCGCCCCGGGGTTACGAGCAGTACTTC
v_gene: TRBV18; abundance: once; j_gene: TRBJ1-4; d_gene: TRBD1; len: 15; CDR3aa: CASSPREGANEKLFF; CDR3nt: TGTGCCAGCTCACCACGGGAGGGGGCGAATGAAAAACTGTTTTTT
v_gene: TRBV27; abundance: once; j_gene: TRBJ2-2; d_gene: -; len: 17; CDR3aa: CASSLWGGRANTGELFF; CDR3nt: TGTGCCAGCAGTTTATGGGGGGGGCGAGCGAACACCGGGGAGCTGTTTTTT
v_gene: TRBV6-5; abundance: -; j_gene: TRBJ2-5; d_gene: TRBD1; len: 15; CDR3aa: CASRPTGGIQETQYF; CDR3nt: TGTGCCAGCAGACCGACAGGGGGCATCCAAGAGACCCAGTACTTC
v_gene: TRBV6-1; abundance: once; j_gene: TRBJ1-4; d_gene: -; len: 16; CDR3aa: CASSEHSFSADEKLFF; CDR3nt: TGTGCCAGCAGTGAACACAGCTTCAGCGCGGATGAAAAACTGTTTTTT
v_gene: TRBV7-2; abundance: -; j_gene: TRBJ1-3; d_gene: -; len: 16; CDR3aa: CASTIRRGGSGNTIYF; CDR3nt: TGTGCCAGCACTATTAGACGTGGGGGATCTGGAAACACCATATATTTT
v_gene: TRBV16; abundance: -; j_gene: TRBJ2-3; d_gene: -; len: 12; CDR3aa: CASSQQSGTQYF; CDR3nt: TGTGCCAGCAGCCAACAAAGTGGTACGCAGTATTTT
v_gene: TRBV30; abundance: -; j_gene: TRBJ1-2; d_gene: -; len: 13; CDR3aa: CAWSVNARYGYTF; CDR3nt: TGTGCCTGGAGTGTAAACGCGCGCTATGGCTACACCTTC
v_gene: TRBV30; abundance: -; j_gene: TRBJ2-5; d_gene: -; len: 15; CDR3aa: CAWSVLAGLRETQYF; CDR3nt: TGTGCCTGGAGTGTTTTGGCGGGTCTGCGAGAGACCCAGTACTTC
v_gene: TRBV9; abundance: -; j_gene: TRBJ2-3; d_gene: TRBD2; len: 16; CDR3aa: CASSVVTSVGTDTQYF; CDR3nt: TGTGCCAGCAGCGTAGTGACTAGCGTAGGCACAGATACGCAGTATTTT
v_gene: TRBV30; abundance: -; j_gene: TRBJ2-5; d_gene: TRBD1; len: 13; CDR3aa: CAWRGTGVETQYF; CDR3nt: TGTGCCTGGAGAGGCACAGGGGTTGAGACCCAGTACTTC
v_gene: TRBV5-5; abundance: -; j_gene: TRBJ1-3; d_gene: -; len: 14; CDR3aa: CASSYWAAGNTIYF; CDR3nt: TGTGCCAGCAGCTATTGGGCGGCTGGAAACACCATATATTTT
v_gene: TRBV27; abundance: -; j_gene: TRBJ2-1; d_gene: -; len: 14; CDR3aa: CASRLQGWYNEQFF; CDR3nt: TGTGCCAGCAGACTACAGGGATGGTACAATGAGCAGTTCTTC
v_gene: TRBV2; abundance: -; j_gene: TRBJ1-2; d_gene: -; len: 14; CDR3aa: CASSEAHGAYGYTF; CDR3nt: TGTGCCAGCAGTGAAGCGCATGGGGCTTATGGCTACACCTTC
v_gene: TRBV7-9; abundance: -; j_gene: TRBJ1-1; d_gene: -; len: 18; CDR3aa: CASSPRTGLWIRDTEAFF; CDR3nt: TGTGCCAGCAGCCCACGGACTGGGCTTTGGATACGGGACACTGAAGCTTTCTTT
v_gene: TRBV11-2; abundance: once; j_gene: TRBJ1-2; d_gene: TRBD1; len: 17; CDR3aa: CASSLRPGGQAHYGYTF; CDR3nt: TGTGCCAGCAGCTTGAGGCCCGGGGGACAGGCACACTATGGCTACACCTTC
v_gene: TRBV10-3; abundance: once; j_gene: TRBJ2-2; d_gene: -; len: 12; CDR3aa: CAIRQGTGELFF; CDR3nt: TGTGCCATCAGACAGGGTACCGGGGAGCTGTTTTTT
v_gene: TRBV28; abundance: -; j_gene: TRBJ1-5; d_gene: TRBD1; len: 14; CDR3aa: CASRPGGSNQPQHF; CDR3nt: TGTGCCAGCAGGCCAGGGGGTAGCAATCAGCCCCAGCATTTT
v_gene: TRBV2; abundance: -; j_gene: TRBJ2-1; d_gene: TRBD2; len: 20; CDR3aa: CASRSSGTSGRYASDNEQFF; CDR3nt: TGTGCCAGCAGGAGCTCCGGGACTAGCGGGAGATACGCGAGTGACAATGAGCAGTTCTTC
v_gene: TRBV5-4; abundance: -; j_gene: TRBJ2-5; d_gene: -; len: 13; CDR3aa: CASSRDPQGTQYF; CDR3nt: TGTGCCAGCAGCCGAGACCCCCAAGGGACCCAGTACTTC
v_gene: TRBV6-5; abundance: -; j_gene: TRBJ1-1; d_gene: -; len: 15; CDR3aa: CASSDSPQGNTEAFF; CDR3nt: TGTGCCAGCAGTGACTCCCCTCAGGGGAACACTGAAGCTTTCTTT
v_gene: TRBV15; abundance: -; j_gene: TRBJ1-5; d_gene: TRBD1; len: 19; CDR3aa: CATSRDLISGTGGGEPQHF; CDR3nt: TGTGCCACCAGCAGAGATCTTATTTCCGGGACAGGGGGCGGAGAGCCCCAGCATTTT
v_gene: TRBV5-4; abundance: -; j_gene: TRBJ2-7; d_gene: -; len: 13; CDR3aa: CASSRRVGDEQYF; CDR3nt: TGTGCCAGCAGCCGGAGGGTGGGGGATGAGCAGTACTTC
v_gene: TRBV2; abundance: -; j_gene: TRBJ2-5; d_gene: -; len: 15; CDR3aa: CASSEAGLPLETQYF; CDR3nt: TGTGCCAGCAGTGAAGCGGGACTTCCCTTGGAGACCCAGTACTTC
v_gene: TRBV23-1; abundance: -; j_gene: TRBJ1-3; d_gene: -; len: 14; CDR3aa: CAPRSGASGNTIYF; CDR3nt: TGCGCCCCCCGGTCAGGGGCGTCTGGAAACACCATATATTTT
v_gene: TRBV29-1; abundance: -; j_gene: TRBJ2-4; d_gene: TRBD1; len: 17; CDR3aa: CSVLPSSGQGGRNIQYF; CDR3nt: TGCAGCGTTCTCCCGTCCTCAGGACAGGGGGGAAGAAACATTCAGTACTTC
v_gene: TRBV7-2; abundance: few; j_gene: TRBJ2-7; d_gene: TRBD2; len: 14; CDR3aa: CASSLRLAGNEQYF; CDR3nt: TGTGCCAGCAGCTTACGACTAGCGGGAAACGAGCAGTACTTC